Listed here are 19 T cell receptor beta chains from one sample, sequenced in a study of T cell clonotyping in hematopoietic cell transplantation. Produced via immunoSEQ multiplex PCR; TCRdb's table is partial and in-frame only. There are 30,000 to 45,000 clones in the sample; around nine tenths occur only once, and about 2% lies in the top ten. The material sequenced was peripheral blood mononuclear cells. These TCRs come from a woman aged 40 to 50 in good health. Some clones in this sample may be carry-over from other donors' samples.

V is TRBV7-2 and J is TRBJ2-1; possible D gene TRBD1, 6 bases. This CDR3 has 12 residues. The germline CDR1 and CDR2 sequences are SGHTA and FQGNSA. V gave up 7 bases and J gave up 7 bases, with 11 bases separating them. CDR3 in DNA: TGTGCCAGCACGTTACAGGGTAATGAGCAGTTCTTC. Translated, it gives CASTLQGNEQFF. The entire variable domain, with the rest obtained from reference TRBV7-2 and TRBJ2-1, is as follows: GAGVSQSPSNKVTEKGKDVELRCDPISGHTALYWYRQSLGQGLEFLIYFQGNSAPDKSGLPSDRFSAERTGGSVSTLTIQRTQQEDSAVYLCASTLQGNEQFFGPGTRLTVL.

The table lists this clone with a count of one. This chain joins TRBV2 and TRBJ2-7; TRBD1 might be the D (5 bases). Germline CDR1 reads SNHLY; CDR2 reads FYNNEI. The V gene lost 4 bases and the J gene lost 2 bases, with 18 bases spanning the gap. The CDR3 has 16 amino acids. Here the CDR3 reads CASSGVDSQIAYEQYF. CDR3 in DNA: TGTGCCAGCAGTGGAGTCGACAGCCAAATTGCCTACGAGCAGTACTTC.

J is TRBJ1-2 and V is TRBV2, with 9 bases matching TRBD1. With V trimmed by 6 bases and J by 8 bases, 4 bases remained unmatched. This CDR3 has 12 amino acids. The germline gives CDR1 SNHLY, CDR2 FYNNEI. This CDR3 reads CASRGTGTGYTF. In nucleotides, the CDR3 is TGTGCCAGCAGGGGGACAGGGACCGGCTACACCTTC.

This chain connects TRBV9 to TRBJ2-5; D is perhaps TRBD2 (5 bases). V lost 0 bases and J 4 bases, leaving 13 bases between the germline ends. The CDR3 is 15 residues long. Germline values: CDR1 SGDLS, CDR2 YYNGEE. CDR3 coding DNA: TGTGCCAGCAGCGTAGGAGAGGGAGTAATAGAGACCCAGTACTTC. This codes for CASSVGEGVIETQYF.

The rearrangement links TRBV6-5 to TRBJ1-2; 8 nucleotides align to TRBD1. The CDR3 covers 13 residues. Germline V gene sequence: CDR1 MNHEY, CDR2 SVGAGI. The trim removed 6 bases at V and 5 bases at J, leaving 5 bases unmatched. The CDR3 bases are TGTGCCAGCAGACAGACAGGGGAATATGGCTACACCTTC. Its translation is CASRQTGEYGYTF.

This rearrangement joins TRBV9 to TRBJ2-7; D remains unclear. The CDR3 is 15 residues long. Trimming took off 4 bases at V and 4 bases at J, with 18 bases between the two ends. The germline CDR1 and CDR2 sequences are SGDLS and YYNGEE. CDR3 sequence reads: CASSPSLENVYEQYF. DNA of the CDR3: TGTGCCAGCAGCCCCTCGCTAGAAAATGTTTACGAGCAGTACTTC.

The chain recombines TRBV28 with TRBJ1-5; TRBD1 matches 7 bases. V was pared by 5 bases and J by 6 bases, with 7 bases of the junction left unmatched. Germline V gives CDR1 MDHEN, CDR2 SYDVKM. There are 14 residues in the CDR3. CDR3 sequence (DNA): TGTGCCAGCAGTGCGACAGGGCCGGGTCAGCCCCAGCATTTT. Protein product: CASSATGPGQPQHF. Variable domain in full (rest from reference TRBV28 and TRBJ1-5): DVKVTQSSRYLVKRTGEKVFLECVQDMDHENMFWYRQDPGLGLRLIYFSYDVKMKEKGDIPEGYSVSREKKERFSLILESASTNQTSMYLCASSATGPGQPQHFGDGTRLSIL.

This chain links TRBV27 with TRBJ2-5; 10 bases line up with TRBD2. The CDR3 totals 22 residues. The junction had 28 bases not matched to a gene; V was cut back by 4 bases and J by 5 bases. Germline assignment: CDR1 MNHEY and CDR2 SMNVEV (reference sequence). The CDR3 protein is CASSSKPSMEVASGSSWETQYF. The CDR3 DNA is TGTGCCAGCAGTTCCAAACCGTCAATGGAGGTGGCTAGCGGGAGTAGTTGGGAGACCCAGTACTTC.

The chain is built from TRBV9 and TRBJ1-5; weak D call: TRBD1 (5 bases). This CDR3 region has 17 residues. Trimming pared 3 bases from V and 0 bases from J, leaving 16 bases between. Germline V gives CDR1 SGDLS, CDR2 YYNGEE. CDR3 bases: TGTGCCAGCAGCGCCGGGAGTGGGGACGGTAGCAATCAGCCCCAGCATTTT. Amino acids: CASSAGSGDGSNQPQHF.

The gene calls are TRBV5-1 and TRBJ2-7; 13 bases map to TRBD2. The CDR3 extends over 14 amino acids. V was pared by 0 bases and J by 7 bases, with 1 base of the junction left unmatched. CDR1 is SGHRS, CDR2 YFSETQ, per germline. CDR3 in amino acids: CASSLGGLAGEQYF. DNA of the CDR3: TGCGCCAGCAGCTTGGGGGGACTAGCGGGGGAGCAGTACTTC.

The chain employs TRBV9 and TRBJ2-5; TRBD2 is a possible D gene (6 bases). The CDR3 loop spans 14 amino acids. Germline CDR1 is SGDLS and CDR2 is YYNGEE. Trimming removed 6 bases from V and 0 bases from J, with 12 bases in between. The CDR3 DNA reads TGTGCCAGCACCCCTTGGGGGGACCAAGAGACCCAGTACTTC. This codes for CASTPWGDQETQYF.

The genes are TRBV19 and TRBJ1-1, with D perhaps matching TRBD1 (5 bases). The CDR3 runs 14 residues. The V end lost 6 bases, the J end lost 6 bases, and 17 bases lay between the germline ends. Germline V gene data show CDR1 as LNHDA and CDR2 as SQIVND (reference sequence). The CDR3 DNA reads as TGTGCCAGTAGCCTCGTTAGGGGTGGGGCTGAAGCTTTCTTT. It encodes CASSLVRGGAEAFF.

The chain has TRBV6-5 and TRBJ2-7; D perhaps matches TRBD1 (5 bases). Germline V CDR1 and CDR2: MNHEY, SVGAGI. Deletions cut 6 bases from V and 2 bases from J, with 11 bases between. This CDR3 contains 13 residues. The CDR3: CASSSQGTYEQYF. DNA of the CDR3: TGTGCCAGCAGCTCCCAGGGTACCTACGAGCAGTACTTC.

This clone has just one count. The rearrangement uses TRBV6-1 and TRBJ2-5; D gene unclear. V was trimmed by 3 bases and J by 2 bases, leaving 22 bases between them. The germline CDR1 and CDR2 sequences are MNHNS and SASEGT. CDR3 length: 18 residues. In DNA, the CDR3 is TGTGCCAGCAGTGAGGCGGTTGCTGCCTGGGCATCTCAAGAGACCCAGTACTTC. Protein: CASSEAVAAWASQETQYF.

V usage is TRBV30 and J usage is TRBJ2-7; no reliable D call. V lost 3 bases and J 2 bases, leaving 14 bases between the germline ends. There are 14 residues in the CDR3. In germline, CDR1 is GTSNPN, CDR2 SVGIG (reference sequence). The CDR3, as DNA: TGTGCCTGGAGAAGGCCAGGAGCCGCCTACGAGCAGTACTTC. Translated: CAWRRPGAAYEQYF.

The rearrangement links TRBV5-1 to TRBJ2-2; no firm D call. From germline, CDR1 is SGHRS and CDR2 YFSETQ. Trimming left V 5 bases short and J 8 bases short, with 16 bases between. The CDR3 length is 14 residues. In DNA, the CDR3 is TGCGCCAGCAGTTTTTCCCCCTTCCCTGGGGAGCTGTTTTTT. This codes for CASSFSPFPGELFF.

The chain employs TRBV30 and TRBJ1-2, with D unclear. V lost 0 bases and J lost 7, with 6 bases in between. The CDR3 contains 11 residues. CDR1 is GTSNPN, CDR2 SVGIG, per germline (reference sequence). CDR3 nucleotide sequence: TGTGCCTGGAGTGTAGGGATTGGCTACACCTTC. Residues: CAWSVGIGYTF. Full variable domain (remainder filled in from reference TRBV30 and TRBJ1-2): SQTIHQWPATLVQPVGSPLSLECTVEGTSNPNLYWYRQAAGRGLQLLFYSVGIGQISSEVPQNLSASRPQDRQFILSSKKLLLSDSGFYLCAWSVGIGYTFGSGTRLTVV.

The J gene is TRBJ2-7, the V gene TRBV25-1, with 10 nucleotides matching TRBD2. The CDR3 contains 16 residues. The germline V gene has CDR1 MGHDK and CDR2 SYGVNS. With V trimmed by 8 bases and J by 4 bases, 14 bases remained unmatched. For the CDR3, the DNA is TGTGCCAGCCTACCCGCGACAGCGGGAGGGGGGTACGAGCAGTACTTC. Translating gives CASLPATAGGGYEQYF.

The chain is built from TRBV19 and TRBJ1-2; D remains ambiguous. The CDR3 runs to 17 residues. The germline V gene has CDR1 LNHDA and CDR2 SQIVND (reference sequence). The V end was cut by 1 base, the J end by 5 bases, with 20 bases between. CDR3 DNA: TGTGCCAGTAGTATAGTGGGTTCGATGACCCTCGGTTATGGCTACACCTTC. It translates to CASSIVGSMTLGYGYTF.